A selection of T cell receptor beta chains follows, all from one sample in a study of OX40 agonist ivuxolimab in advanced cancers. Clones were read by immunoSEQ multiplex PCR, and TCRdb kept only the in-frame ones, dropping some. The sample consists of some 12,000 clones, over 75% of them appearing once. Sequenced material: CD4+ or CD8+ T cells sorted from blood, taken in a trial of the OX40 agonist ivuxolimab. These receptors all come from an adult with an advanced solid tumor such as melanoma, head and neck, liver or kidney cancer. Each CDR3 is given with its conserved first and last residue.

>TRBJ2-7|TRBV6-1
CASSEGLNGVYEQYF
>TRBJ2-1|TRBV7-9
CASSSTEAGDNEQFF
>TRBJ2-7|TRBV7-6
CASSLKPSGDEQYF
>TRBJ2-3|TRBV6-4
CASSDSWGPGDTQYF
>TRBJ2-1|TRBV4-1
CASSPTGLAYNEQFF
>TRBJ1-1|TRBV27
CASSADVETEAFF
>TRBJ1-2|TRBV4-1
CASSQEGGANYGYTF
>TRBJ2-7|TRBV9
CASSGQSAAYEQYF
>TRBJ1-1|TRBV7-8
CASSYNRGASNTEAFF
>TRBJ2-7|TRBV7-6
CASSPGTFYEQYF
>TRBJ1-2|TRBV5-6
CASSLDLVTGFNYGYTF
>TRBJ2-1|TRBV5-1
CASRPLAGGHNEQFF
>TRBJ1-1|TRBV7-2
CASSLSPLGTEAFF
>TRBJ2-2|TRBV4-1
CASSLWANTGELFF
>TRBJ2-5|TRBV9
CASSSPTSGRETQYF
>TRBJ1-5|TRBV11-2
CASSLGLRPQHF
>TRBJ2-3|TRBV28
CASSPRLAGGADTQYF
>TRBJ2-1|TRBV7-2
CASSVDLSSYNEQFF
>TRBJ2-7|TRBV27
CASSGQASSYEQYF
>TRBJ2-2|TRBV4-2
CASSTGLGTSSGELFF
>TRBJ1-2|TRBV7-8
CASSLGRGNYGYTF
>TRBJ1-2|TRBV7-8
CASSLGGGTDQFSRGYTF
>TRBJ2-3|TRBV7-8
CASSSPRLGDPPLGDTQYF
>TRBJ2-1|TRBV9
CASSSQGLAGDNEQFF
>TRBJ1-5|TRBV19
CASSIWGQGDQPQHF
>TRBJ1-5|TRBV4-1
CASSQPGQGRLPQHF
>TRBJ1-5|TRBV5-8
CASSFDGAQPQHF
>TRBJ2-7|TRBV27
CASSFWQGPYEQYF
>TRBJ2-1|TRBV9
CASSVLQGAYNEQFF
>TRBJ2-7|TRBV6-6
CASSYSGNYEQYF
>TRBJ1-5|TRBV5-6
CASSLVGAQPQHF
>TRBJ2-2|TRBV7-9
CASSLPTTNTGELFF
>TRBJ2-7|TRBV4-3
CASSQRWDRSYEQYF
>TRBJ2-2|TRBV5-1
CASSLAPSGRKDTGELFF
>TRBJ1-1|TRBV2
CASSEAMGLRYTEAFF
>TRBJ2-7|TRBV28
CASSPTGGGYEQYF
>TRBJ2-5|TRBV19
CASSGEGETQYF
>TRBJ2-1|TRBV19
CASSILSVFVSSYNEQFF
>TRBJ1-2|TRBV9
CASSVGQGGYGYTF
>TRBJ2-7|TRBV11-1
CASSLGAGGRHEQYF
>TRBJ2-7|TRBV9
CASSDTGTGYEQYF
>TRBJ2-7|TRBV6-5
CASSYSLSYEQYF
>TRBJ1-5|TRBV11-2
CASSLGTGYQPQHF
>TRBJ2-6|TRBV28
CASTRARGANVLTF
>TRBJ2-1|TRBV28
CASSPKPSGRKNEQFF
>TRBJ1-4|TRBV28
CASSRTGGGGTNEKLFF
>TRBJ2-7|TRBV9
CASSVGGGGYEQYF
>TRBJ2-1|TRBV9
CASSVYSAGSSYNEQFF
>TRBJ2-1|TRBV28
CASSPITGTSGFSEQFF
>TRBJ1-1|TRBV5-1
CASSTSREMNTEAFF
>TRBJ2-3|TRBV30
CAWNRAGGSDTQYF
>TRBJ2-5|TRBV30
CAWSTSGIKETQYF
>TRBJ2-7|TRBV13
CASSFRGTSGSVMYEQYF
>TRBJ2-3|TRBV27
CASSFTRTSGKADTQYF
>TRBJ1-2|TRBV11-3
CATPGGTDGYTF
>TRBJ2-1|TRBV9
CASSVTGGNEQFF
>TRBJ1-1|TRBV6-1
CASSEWEGGTEAFF
>TRBJ2-1|TRBV27
CAARDQMYNEQFF
>TRBJ1-1|TRBV9
CASSVENRGASAEAFF
>TRBJ1-2|TRBV9
CASSVADAHSSYGYTF